This T cell receptor beta chain is from a study of CXCR3-negative and CXCR3-positive naive CD8 T cells. The germline V gene has CDR1 SGHDN and CDR2 FVKESK. CDR3 length: 14 residues. Overall study results and limits: Memory CD8+ cells had much lower diversity, and both naive subsets had comparably high diversity. Researchers reported similar TRBV-TRBJ usage in naive CXCR3-negative and CXCR3-positive cells, though memory differed. Compared with CXCR3-negative naive cells, CXCR3-positive naive cells showed more hydrophobic TRB CDR3s. CD5 surface expression was similar among naive subsets, and TCR strength was estimated by inference from TRB CDR3 properties.

UMI-tagged TRB cDNA libraries were built via 5' RACE. TCRdb re-called the 5' RACE reads and catalogs CDR3 proteins one per entry, DNA excluded. This sample lists under 60,000 distinct CDR3 sequences; its ten largest clones have approximately 0.56%. In the case of this clonotype: The antigen is not known.

This chain joins TRBV14 and TRBJ2-7; TCRdb selects TRBD1, and the lack of DNA leaves this call unchecked. This sequence was found in a human donor in good health. Some clones in this sample may be carry-over from other donors' samples. The sequencing sample was made of naive CXCR3+ CD8+ T cells from blood. Subset meaning: CD45RO-CCR7+CD27+CD95- naive CD8+ T cells expressing CXCR3 (TNR3+). CDR3 sequence reads: CASSQMSRGYEQYF. The full variable domain, in which reference TRBV14 and TRBJ2-7 provide the parts outside the CDR3, is EAGVTQFPSHSVIEKGQTVTLRCDPISGHDNLYWYRRVMGKEIKFLLHFVKESKQDESGMPNNRFLAERTGGTYSTLKVQPAELEDSGVYFCASSQMSRGYEQYFGPGTRLTVT.